The 2 T cell receptor beta chains given below trace back to one sample, sequenced in a study of identical twins. From the 5' RACE reads, TCRdb called clonotypes with MiXCR, one entry per CDR3 protein. The sample carries 650,000 to 800,000 distinct CDR3 sequences, 8% to 9% recorded once. In addition, the sample was reused for a study of yellow fever vaccine responses in identical twins.

The sample was PBMCs. All receptors derive from a young woman in good health.

The rearrangement uses TRBV7-8 and TRBJ1-1; D remains unclear. The germline V and J ends were trimmed by 2 bases and 7 bases, with 8 bases remaining between them. CDR3 length equals 12 residues. Germline CDR1 SGHVS, CDR2 FQNEAQ. Here the CDR3 reads CASSLRADEAFF. CDR3 sequence (DNA): TGTGCCAGCAGCTTAAGAGCCGATGAAGCTTTCTTT.

This clonotype turned up a few times. The junction does not match germline at one end; this may be a read error. The chain recombines TRBV20-1 with TRBJ2-7, with D possibly TRBD2 on 6 matching bases. In germline, CDR1 is DFQATT, CDR2 SNEGSKA (reference sequence). The CDR3 runs 15 residues. CDR3 coding DNA: TGCAGTTCTAGAGATATTACGGGGGTCTCCTACGAGCAGTACTTC. Its translation: CSSRDITGVSYEQYF.